Sequencing of this T cell receptor beta chain was carried out in a study of blood T cell repertoires in COVID-19. Across the study: Researchers got acute and convalescent COVID-19 samples from the United States, Italy and Spain. From T cells, B-cell-depleted T cells, or PBMCs came the material, which was cDNA or gDNA.

The length of the CDR3 is 9 residues. V was pared by 5 bases and J by 13 bases, with 4 bases of the junction left unmatched. Germline-derived CDR1 and CDR2 are DFQATT and SNEGSKA (reference sequence). As handled by the study authors: Reference gene primers were amplified, and this amplification served to estimate nucleated cell counts. Profiling relied on immunoSEQ multiplex PCR, and the TCRdb table lists in-frame clones only, not all of them. From that table come the V and J calls and clone size; the DNA was used to work out D and trimming. The sample has about 50,000 clones, 84% seen once. The specimen was peripheral blood. This receptor was obtained from a man between 60 and 70 years old with acute or convalescent COVID-19. The V and J genes are TRBV20-1 and TRBJ1-2, with 7 bases fitting TRBD1. The CDR3 DNA follows: TGCAGTGCTGAGACAGGGCGCACCTTC. It yields the protein CSAETGRTF.